A single sample is the source of the 2 T cell receptor beta chains below, sequenced in a study of OX40 agonist ivuxolimab in advanced cancers. Sequenced by immunoSEQ multiplex PCR; TCRdb stores in-frame clones only, minus some. The sample records about 53,000 clones, 88% being singletons. Material: CD4+ or CD8+ T cells sorted from blood, obtained in a trial of the OX40 agonist ivuxolimab. These receptor sequences come from an adult with an advanced solid tumor such as melanoma, head and neck, liver or kidney cancer.

In this sample, this clone turned up a few times. This chain joins TRBV11-1 and TRBJ1-1; D uncertain. CDR1 is SGHAT, CDR2 FQDESV, per germline (reference sequence). The CDR3 sequence is 14 residues long. Trimming took off 3 bases at V and 5 bases at J, with 13 bases between the two ends. CDR3 sequence: CASSFSEVLTEAFF. The CDR3 region has the DNA TGTGCCAGCAGCTTCTCGGAAGTCTTGACTGAAGCTTTCTTT. Using reference TRBV11-1 and TRBJ1-1 for the parts outside the CDR3, the full variable domain is EAEVAQSPRYKITEKSQAVAFWCDPISGHATLYWYRQILGQGPELLVQFQDESVVDDSQLPKDRFSAERLKGVDSTLKIQPAELGDSAMYLCASSFSEVLTEAFFGQGTRLTVV.

The gene calls are TRBV6-1 and TRBJ2-2, with D hard to call. V was pared by 7 bases and J by 5 bases, with 14 bases between. The CDR3 has 14 amino acids. The germline gives CDR1 MNHNS, CDR2 SASEGT. CDR3 residues: CASKDRSGTGELFF. The CDR3 DNA follows: TGTGCCAGCAAGGATCGTTCGGGTACCGGGGAGCTGTTTTTT.